This entry concerns a single TCR beta chain. Its recognized antigen is unknown. Nothing much larger sits one base from this clone, and base qualities are not available. The sample is drawn from a study of shared clonotypes between healthy human individuals (dated by TCRdb to the early 2020s). Turning to the overall study: A few men and two women, aged 18 to 49 years, made up the cohort. The study deeply sequenced blood TCR repertoires of several healthy adults to estimate repertoire size and the extent of clonotype sharing between individuals. For each donor, three plates each were used for CD4 naive and CD4 memory, two plates were used for CD8 naive, and one plate was used for CD8 memory. Different laboratories and diverse techniques were used to prepare libraries and sequence TCR repertoires, to increase sequencing depth and limit assay-specific biases. Between about 0.94 and 8.9 billion PBMCs per donor were obtained by leukapheresis.

On the study overall, not on this receptor specifically: About 4.5% of naive CD4, 3.5% of naive CD8, approximately 2% of memory CD4, and roughly 0.4% of memory CD8 clonotypes were shared across a handful of donors. Compared with non-shared clonotypes, the clonotypes found in all four sorted-subset donors had higher generation probabilities. The small number of donors limited the genetic and exposure-history diversity represented. Incomplete sequencing was indicated by rarefaction of sorted-subset datasets, despite the large sequencing depth. Sampling was restricted to blood, and TCR repertoires in tissues likely differ from the TCR repertoires found in blood. Larger estimated clonotype richness was generally found for naive subsets than for memory subsets. Pairwise subsampling led to the expectation that sequencing depth would affect the degree of clonotype sharing among donors.

The donors were healthy, HIV-negative adults who had no recently reported acute infections or vaccinations. Every donor was a Caucasian adult residing in Nashville, Tennessee, USA. CD4+ T cells were enriched by magnetic negative selection; naive cells were then positively selected on CD45RA, and the negative fraction formed the memory subset. After blood collection by leukapheresis, PBMCs were isolated using Ficoll-Histopaque density gradient centrifugation and then cryopreserved in the vapor phase of liquid nitrogen. Analytical flow cytometry was used to check the purity and quantity of each magnetically sorted T cell population. Genomic DNA was isolated from each sorted fraction and quantified by UV absorbance on a Nanodrop 2000c. The CDR3 measures 13 amino acids from cysteine to phenylalanine. Only the CDR3 DNA stays, 39 bases, in frame from base 1. Via the germline V gene, CDR1 is SQVTM and CDR2 ANQGSEA. Trimming removed 6 bases from V and 1 base from J, leaving 12 bases between the germline ends.

Using the deep immunoSEQ assay, multiplex PCR amplified TCR CDR3 regions from genomic DNA. For each cell subset, the extracted genomic DNA was distributed evenly across all wells of several immunoSEQ 96-well plates, and each plate served as one replicate. For sorted subsets, roughly 200 ng of genomic DNA, equivalent to around 30,000 T cell genomes, went into each replicate PCR. Purified libraries were measured with a Qubit 3.0 fluorometer, size-checked on a Bioanalyzer 2100, and measured again with the KAPA Library Quantification kit. Each immunoSEQ 96-well plate was sequenced on its own single-read 150-cycle Illumina NextSeq 550 flow cell. As for the original processing: Because the immunoSEQ output included only junctional sequences and no quality scores, the filtering could not be the same as the filtering used for full-length reads. To assign V/J genes and CDR3, sequences were annotated against IMGT germline references using PyIR, a Python wrapper for IgBLAST v1.9. Any read was removed if the V/J assignment was weak (E-value above 1e-6), the CDR3 was missing, or the read contained stop codons, out-of-frame junctions, or ambiguous translated residues. V3J clonotypes were defined as sequences sharing the same inferred V gene, J gene, and CDR3 amino acid sequence. The percentage overlap between two repertoires was calculated by dividing the number of shared unique clonotypes by the size of the smaller repertoire. Repertoire richness was assessed with RTK rarefaction, the Chao1 estimator, and Recon v2.1 estimates of unobserved clonotypes. For all TCRbeta clonotypes obtained by the gDNA method from four donors, generation probabilities were computed with OLGA. TCRdb's version of the immuneACCESS table is confined to in-frame rearrangements and falls short of the full clone set. An unresolved V gene accounts for under half of the shortfall where checked; the remainder is of unknown origin. V and J calls and clone size are as listed in that table; D and trimming were resolved from the DNA. This sample gives 550,000 to 850,000 clones in total; roughly 70% of them show up just once. The ten top clones hold about 1.8% of the sample.

The sequenced sample consisted of memory CD4+ T cells sorted from blood. Sample cell subset or site, as interpreted from the label and publication: CD45RA-negative fraction. The receptor comes from a woman under 40 in good health. Rearrangement joined TRBV29-1 to TRBJ1-1; 5 matching bases give a weak D call of TRBD1. The bases read TGCAGCGTCGCCAGGGTTGCGAACACTGAAGCTTTCTTT. It specifies CSVARVANTEAFF. Reference TRBV29-1 and TRBJ1-1 proteins supply the regions before and after the CDR3; the full variable domain is: SAVISQKPSRDICQRGTSLTIQCQVDSQVTMMFWYRQQPGQSLTLIATANQGSEATYESGFVIDKFPISRPNLTFSTLTVSNMSPEDSSIYLCSVARVANTEAFFGQGTRLTVV.